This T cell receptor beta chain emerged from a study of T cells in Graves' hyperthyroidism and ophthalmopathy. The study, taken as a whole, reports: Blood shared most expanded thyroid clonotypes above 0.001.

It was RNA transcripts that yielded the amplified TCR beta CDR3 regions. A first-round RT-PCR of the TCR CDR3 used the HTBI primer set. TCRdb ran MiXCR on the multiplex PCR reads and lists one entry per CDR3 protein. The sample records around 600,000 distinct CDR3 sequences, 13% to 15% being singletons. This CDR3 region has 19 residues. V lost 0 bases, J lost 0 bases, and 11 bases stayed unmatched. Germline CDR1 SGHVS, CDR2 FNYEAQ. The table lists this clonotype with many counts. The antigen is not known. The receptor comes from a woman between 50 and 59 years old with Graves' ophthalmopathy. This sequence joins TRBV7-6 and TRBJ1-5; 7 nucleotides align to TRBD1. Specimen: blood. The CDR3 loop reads CASSLAVSPGTDSNQPQHF. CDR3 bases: TGTGCCAGCAGCTTAGCGGTATCACCCGGGACAGATAGCAATCAGCCCCAGCATTTT.